The subject of this entry is one TCR beta chain. In germline, CDR1 is SEHNR, CDR2 FQNEAQ (reference sequence). Unmatched junction bases numbered 9, after V lost 11 bases and J lost 3 bases. The CDR3 runs 13 residues. The record originates from a study of cytomegalovirus exposure and HLA in healthy donors. 13 Jbeta primers and 60 Vbeta primers were used for the PCR. Authors' data handling: Later, 65 million to 85 million unique TCR beta chains were counted in an analysis, and some 9.9 million of them were shared. Here immunoSEQ multiplex PCR was the method, and the copy in TCRdb shows in-frame clones only, minus some. V and J calls plus clone size are reproduced from that table; the DNA served to infer D and trimming. The sample has about 40,000 clones; the top ten hold over 3.5%.

Specimen: PBMCs. The rearrangement uses TRBV7-9 and TRBJ1-2; 7 bases match TRBD1. The receptor was isolated from a male donor in good health and CMV-seronegative. The CDR3 coding sequence is TGTGCCGGATATTCGACAGGGTACTATGGCTACACCTTC. Translation: CAGYSTGYYGYTF.